Below, 22 T cell receptor beta chains from the same sample are listed, as sequenced in a study of OX40 agonist ivuxolimab in advanced cancers. Clones were sequenced by immunoSEQ multiplex PCR, and TCRdb holds only the in-frame ones, with some missing. The top ten hold approximately 6.7% of the sample, which has roughly 45,000 clones, about 90% seen once. The material sequenced was CD4+ or CD8+ T cells sorted from blood, taken in a trial of the OX40 agonist ivuxolimab. These TCRs come from an adult with an advanced solid tumor such as melanoma, head and neck, liver or kidney cancer.

This clone appeared once. The chain carries TRBV28 and TRBJ1-1; D is possibly TRBD1 (5 bases). This CDR3 contains 11 residues. The germline V gene has CDR1 MDHEN and CDR2 SYDVKM. V lost 7 bases and J 4 bases, leaving 7 bases between the germline ends. For the CDR3, the DNA is TGTGCCAGCACAGGGCGCACTGAAGCTTTCTTT. Protein: CASTGRTEAFF.

V and J are TRBV5-1 and TRBJ2-7; 11 bases map to TRBD1. J was trimmed by 5 bases and V by 0 bases; bases with no gene match: 4. CDR3 size: 15 residues. Germline V lookup: CDR1 SGHRS, CDR2 YFSETQ. The DNA of the CDR3 is TGCGCCAGCAGCTTGGAAGGACAGGGGGCCGACGAGCAGTACTTC. Its translation: CASSLEGQGADEQYF.

This chain joins TRBV5-1 and TRBJ1-1, with unresolved D. Trimming took 0 bases from V and 0 from J, leaving 6 bases between them. The germline V gene has CDR1 SGHRS and CDR2 YFSETQ. This CDR3 is built from 14 residues. Here the CDR3 reads CASSLGSMNTEAFF. For the CDR3, the DNA is TGCGCCAGCAGCTTGGGGAGCATGAACACTGAAGCTTTCTTT.

The CDR3 nucleotides read TGTGCCAGACGGACAGCTGAAAAACTGTTTTTT. It yields the protein CARRTAEKLFF. J is TRBJ1-4 and V is TRBV6-1; possible D gene TRBD1, 6 bases. The CDR3 length is 11 residues. CDR1 MNHNS and CDR2 SASEGT come from the germline V gene. V lost 9 bases, J lost 7 bases, and 9 bases lay in between.

The chain links TRBV7-6 to TRBJ2-1; no reliable D call. Germline-derived CDR1 and CDR2 are SGHVS and FNYEAQ. The CDR3 spans 15 residues. With 0 bases removed from V and 0 bases from J, the gap between germline ends came to 6 bases. CDR3 region: CASSLAGSSYNEQFF. CDR3 nucleotides: TGTGCCAGCAGCTTAGCGGGAAGCTCCTACAATGAGCAGTTCTTC.

The gene calls are TRBV11-3 and TRBJ2-3; the match to TRBD2 covers 7 bases. The CDR3 loop spans 12 amino acids. Germline loops: CDR1 SGHNT, CDR2 YENEEA. V trimming: 4 bases; J trimming: 10 bases; junction bases outside the gene matches: 5. For the CDR3, the DNA is TGTGCCAGCAGCTCTAGCGGAGGGGCGCAGTATTTT. Translation: CASSSSGGAQYF.

This clone has a single count. The rearrangement uses TRBV6-5 and TRBJ2-2, with unresolved D. The germline V and J ends were trimmed by 2 bases and 6 bases, with 7 bases remaining between them. Looked up from germline, CDR1 is MNHEY and CDR2 is SVGAGI. The CDR3 consists of 13 residues. The CDR3, as DNA: TGTGCCAGCAGTTACACAGAGCCCGGGGAGCTGTTTTTT. Encoded protein: CASSYTEPGELFF.

CDR3 DNA sequence: TGTGCCAGCAGCTATGGGACAGGGGCTCAGCCCCAGCATTTT. Its protein is CASSYGTGAQPQHF. The rearrangement links TRBV5-6 to TRBJ1-5; 10 bases fit TRBD1. The junction had 3 bases not matched to a gene; V was cut back by 3 bases and J by 6 bases. The CDR3 runs to 14 residues. The V gene's germline CDR1 is SGHDT and CDR2 YYEEEE.

This sequence joins TRBV4-2 and TRBJ2-1, with TRBD2 matching over 10 bases. CDR1 LGHNA and CDR2 YNFKEQ come from the germline V gene. This CDR3 contains 16 residues. Trimming cost V 4 bases and J 6 bases; bases outside gene matches: 9. The CDR3 here is CASSRDAAGGPNEQFF. CDR3 coding DNA: TGTGCCAGCAGCCGGGACGCAGCGGGGGGGCCCAATGAGCAGTTCTTC.

The chain links TRBV5-4 to TRBJ2-3; D uncertain. The ends were cut back, 0 bases at V and 5 bases at J, with 4 bases in the middle. The CDR3 spans 12 residues. Germline CDR1 SGHNT, CDR2 YYREEE (reference sequence). The CDR3 here is CASSLGEDTQYF. In nucleotides, the CDR3 is TGTGCCAGCAGCTTGGGGGAAGATACGCAGTATTTT. The entire variable domain, with the rest obtained from reference TRBV5-4 and TRBJ2-3, is as follows: ETGVTQSPTHLIKTRGQQVTLRCSSQSGHNTVSWYQQALGQGPQFIFQYYREEENGRGNFPPRFSGLQFPNYSSELNVNALELDDSALYLCASSLGEDTQYFGPGTRLTVL.

The chain combines TRBV5-5 with TRBJ1-4, with 7 bases aligning to TRBD1. Germline V gene data show CDR1 as SGHKS and CDR2 as YYEKEE (reference sequence). V shed 1 base and J 7 bases; nucleotides not matched to a gene: 4. This CDR3 is built from 14 residues. Written as DNA, the CDR3 is TGTGCCAGCAGCTTGACAGGGGACGGTGAAAAACTGTTTTTT. Translation gives CASSLTGDGEKLFF.

The chain uses TRBV18 and TRBJ1-2, with D perhaps matching TRBD1 (6 bases). The V end lost 3 bases, the J end lost 2 bases, and 16 bases lay between the germline ends. The CDR3 consists of 16 residues. The germline V gene encodes CDR1 KGHSH and CDR2 LQKENI. The CDR3: CASSPSDRRGNYGYTF. The CDR3 nucleotides read TGTGCCAGCTCACCGAGTGACAGGAGGGGAAACTATGGCTACACCTTC.

The chain combines TRBV19 with TRBJ2-1, with D tentatively TRBD2 (6 bases). Germline CDR1 and CDR2: LNHDA and SQIVND (reference sequence). Trimming stripped 2 bases from V and 7 bases from J, with 21 bases between. The CDR3 covers 17 residues. CDR3 sequence (DNA): TGTGCCAGTAGTATAAGTACCGGGACTTCGAAAAGTAATGAGCAGTTCTTC. Amino acid sequence: CASSISTGTSKSNEQFF.

The chain recombines TRBV7-9 with TRBJ1-1; D remains ambiguous. CDR1 is SEHNR, CDR2 FQNEAQ, per germline (reference sequence). The V and J ends lost 0 bases and 2 bases respectively, with 4 bases between them. The CDR3 is made up of 13 amino acids. The CDR3 region has the DNA TGTGCCAGCAGCTTAGCCAGAAACACTGAAGCTTTCTTT. Translating gives CASSLARNTEAFF.

CDR3 in amino acids: CASSKTGLNSPLHF. CDR3 nucleotides: TGTGCCAGCAGTAAAACAGGGCTTAATTCACCCCTCCACTTT. The chain couples TRBV6-5 to TRBJ1-6, with a weak D call TRBD1 (6 bases). The CDR3 has 14 amino acids. Per germline, CDR1 MNHEY and CDR2 SVGAGI. Trimming removed 5 bases from V and 6 bases from J, with 11 bases in between.

CDR3 sequence reads: CASISAQRKDEQFF. Here the CDR3 DNA reads TGTGCCAGCATCTCGGCGCAGCGGAAGGATGAGCAGTTCTTC. The J gene is TRBJ2-1, the V gene TRBV28; a possible D gene is TRBD2 (5 bases). The germline gives CDR1 MDHEN, CDR2 SYDVKM. CDR3 size: 14 residues. Trimming pared 7 bases from V and 8 bases from J, leaving 18 bases between.

The chain recombines TRBV19 with TRBJ2-4; D is possibly TRBD1 (6 bases). Trimming took 0 bases from V and 8 from J, leaving 11 bases between them. Germline CDR1 is LNHDA and CDR2 is SQIVND (reference sequence). This CDR3 has 14 amino acids. The CDR3 spells CASSIEKPGDIQYF. CDR3 nucleotide sequence: TGTGCCAGTAGTATAGAGAAGCCAGGGGACATTCAGTACTTC.

The chain uses TRBV4-1 and TRBJ1-1; a possible D gene is TRBD1 (6 bases). Trimming left V 3 bases short and J 3 bases short, with 11 bases between. The CDR3 is made up of 14 amino acids. Germline lookup yields CDR1 MGHRA and CDR2 YSYEKL. CDR3 residues: CASSHQQGDTEAFF. CDR3 in DNA: TGCGCCAGCAGCCACCAACAGGGAGACACTGAAGCTTTCTTT.

To note about this clone: Different DNA sequences within this sample yield the same CDR3. V and J are TRBV6-1 and TRBJ1-5; possibly TRBD1 for D (6 bases). V lost 6 bases and J lost 2, with 14 bases in between. The CDR3 contains 15 residues. The germline CDR1 and CDR2 sequences are MNHNS and SASEGT. CDR3 loop: CASSEFGGRNQPQHF. The DNA of the CDR3 is TGTGCCAGCAGCGAGTTTGGGGGCCGCAATCAGCCCCAGCATTTT.

The genes are TRBV10-3 and TRBJ2-7; 7 positions match TRBD1. V shed 3 bases and J 2 bases; nucleotides not matched to a gene: 4. The CDR3 contains 14 residues. The germline gives CDR1 ENHRY, CDR2 SYGVKD. The CDR3 is CAISDTGDPYEQYF. Here the CDR3 DNA reads TGTGCCATCAGTGACACAGGGGACCCCTACGAGCAGTACTTC.

The rearrangement links TRBV6-1 to TRBJ1-4; 7 nucleotides agree with TRBD1. The CDR3 is 15 amino acids. The germline V gene has CDR1 MNHNS and CDR2 SASEGT. V was clipped by 0 bases and J by 8 bases; unmatched bases: 6. CDR3 region: CASSEAVRGDEKLFF. The CDR3 DNA reads as TGTGCCAGCAGTGAAGCGGTCAGGGGGGACGAAAAACTGTTTTTT.

The chain has TRBV19 and TRBJ2-1; D is perhaps TRBD2 (8 bases). CDR1 LNHDA and CDR2 SQIVND come from the germline V gene (reference sequence). Trimming removed 5 bases at V and 7 bases at J, with 21 bases between. The CDR3 is 16 amino acids. The DNA for the CDR3 is TGTGCCAGTAGTGACAGGGACGGGGGGGCCGTGAATGAGCAGTTCTTC. Translating gives CASSDRDGGAVNEQFF.